The 13 T cell receptor beta chains below all came from one sample that was sequenced in a study of T cell responses to AZD1222 COVID-19 vaccine. The protocol was immunoSEQ multiplex PCR, while the TCRdb copy is restricted to in-frame clones and leaves out a portion. The sample shows approximately 170,000 clones, just over 85% of them seen only once. The sample was peripheral blood, taken 28 days after the second AZD1222 dose. The source of these receptors is an adult who received the AZD1222 COVID-19 vaccine.

The chain carries TRBV6-2 or TRBV6-3 and TRBJ1-5; 7 nucleotides align to TRBD1. The CDR3 loop spans 15 amino acids. From germline, CDR1 is MNHEY and CDR2 SVGEGT. V lost 6 bases and J lost 1; bases outside the gene matches: 6. The CDR3 nucleotides read TGTGCCAGCAGGTACGACAGGGCGAGCAATCAGCCCCAGCATTTT. Protein: CASRYDRASNQPQHF.

The V and J genes are TRBV6-4 and TRBJ2-3; no definite D call. The CDR3 sequence is 13 residues long. Germline assignment: CDR1 MRHNA and CDR2 SNTAGT. Trimming removed 4 bases from V and 2 bases from J, with 7 bases in between. DNA for the CDR3: TGTGCCAGCAGTGCGGACCTCACAGATACGCAGTATTTT. As protein: CASSADLTDTQYF.

The rearrangement uses TRBV5-1 and TRBJ2-7, with TRBD2 matching 8 bases. Germline V gene sequence: CDR1 SGHRS, CDR2 YFSETQ. V dropped 2 bases and J dropped 5; count of bases not matched to a gene: 6. This CDR3 has 14 residues. The CDR3 nucleotides are TGCGCCAGCAGCTTACCGGGGGGGCCGAACGAGCAGTACTTC. This translates into CASSLPGGPNEQYF.

This chain uses TRBV4-2 with TRBJ2-4, with unresolved D. This CDR3 is built from 13 residues. V dropped 1 base and J dropped 15 bases, with 16 bases sitting between them. CDR1 is LGHNA, CDR2 YNFKEQ, per germline. CDR3 DNA: TGTGCCAGCAGCCAAGTCGGCGATCAGAGCGCGTACTTC. It specifies CASSQVGDQSAYF.

The chain carries TRBV28 and TRBJ1-2, with a possible D match to TRBD1 (6 bases). The germline V gene encodes CDR1 MDHEN and CDR2 SYDVKM. The CDR3 sequence is 13 residues long. Between the trimmed V and J ends, which lost 11 bases and 8 bases, there was a span of 21 bases. CDR3 region: CAGGGQALGGYTF. The CDR3 region has the DNA TGTGCCGGAGGGGGGCAGGCCCTTGGGGGCTACACCTTC.

The chain uses TRBV24-1 and TRBJ2-3; no clear D gene. Germline V CDR1 and CDR2: KGHDR, SFDVKD. V lost 6 bases, J lost 0 bases, and 12 bases lay in between. The CDR3 spans 15 residues. The CDR3 DNA reads TGTGCCACCAGTAAGGAGACGACTAGCACAGATACGCAGTATTTT. This encodes CATSKETTSTDTQYF.

This chain connects TRBV5-6 to TRBJ1-6, with D unclear. Germline CDR1 and CDR2: SGHDT and YYEEEE. The CDR3 runs 14 residues. V dropped 0 bases and J dropped 10 bases, with 11 bases sitting between them. The CDR3: CASSLDRTGSPLHF. CDR3 DNA sequence: TGTGCCAGCAGCTTGGACAGAACGGGCTCACCCCTCCACTTT.

This chain connects TRBV6-2 or TRBV6-3 to TRBJ2-3; D possibly uses TRBD1 or TRBD2 (5 bases each). V dropped 0 bases and J dropped 6 bases, with 7 bases sitting between them. Germline V gene data show CDR1 as MNHEY and CDR2 as SVGEGT. CDR3 size: 13 residues. The CDR3 region is CASSYSRGDTQYF. CDR3 coding DNA: TGTGCCAGCAGTTACTCCCGGGGCGATACGCAGTATTTT.

A single count supports this clone. The chain recombines TRBV7-9 with TRBJ1-2; 8 bases fit TRBD1. V shed 6 bases, J shed 1 base, and the junction held 4 bases outside the gene matches. Germline V lookup: CDR1 SEHNR, CDR2 FQNEAQ (reference sequence). The CDR3 has 14 amino acids. The CDR3 DNA reads as TGTGCCAGCAGTCCAGGGGGCCTTAACTATGGCTACACCTTC. Its protein product is CASSPGGLNYGYTF.

The rearrangement joins TRBV5-1 to TRBJ2-3, with D possibly TRBD1 on 6 matching bases. Trimming shortened V by 0 bases and J by 5 bases, and 10 bases separated the two germline ends. The germline V gene encodes CDR1 SGHRS and CDR2 YFSETQ. CDR3 size: 14 residues. Here the CDR3 DNA reads TGCGCCAGCAGCTTGGACAGGGCCGAAGATACGCAGTATTTT. This translates into CASSLDRAEDTQYF. Full variable domain (missing parts from reference TRBV5-1 and TRBJ2-3): KAGVTQTPRYLIKTRGQQVTLSCSPISGHRSVSWYQQTPGQGLQFLFEYFSETQRNKGNFPGRFSGRQFSNSRSEMNVSTLELGDSALYLCASSLDRAEDTQYFGPGTRLTVL.

The chain uses TRBV7-3 and TRBJ2-3; D is uncertain. The CDR3 has 13 residues. The V and J ends lost 3 bases and 6 bases respectively, with 10 bases between them. CDR1 is SGHTA and CDR2 is FQGTGA in the germline V gene. The CDR3 is CASSFGVVDTQYF. CDR3 nucleotides: TGTGCCAGCAGCTTTGGAGTTGTGGATACGCAGTATTTT.

The chain joins TRBV7-2 to TRBJ2-7; TRBD1 agrees at 11 bases. The J segment lost 1 base and the V segment lost 2 bases, leaving 7 bases of the junction unmatched. The CDR3 loop spans 17 amino acids. The germline V gene has CDR1 SGHTA and CDR2 FQGNSA. CDR3 sequence reads: CASSLRGGQGVSYEQYF. Here the CDR3 DNA reads TGTGCCAGCAGCTTAAGAGGGGGACAGGGGGTATCCTACGAGCAGTACTTC. The whole variable domain, remainder taken from reference TRBV7-2 and TRBJ2-7, is GAGVSQSPSNKVTEKGKDVELRCDPISGHTALYWYRQSLGQGLEFLIYFQGNSAPDKSGLPSDRFSAERTGGSVSTLTIQRTQQEDSAVYLCASSLRGGQGVSYEQYFGPGTRLTVT.

This chain links TRBV19 with TRBJ1-5; D may be TRBD1 (6 bases). There are 13 residues in the CDR3. Trimming removed 7 bases from V and 6 bases from J, with 13 bases in between. Germline V gene data show CDR1 as LNHDA and CDR2 as SQIVND (reference sequence). The CDR3 loop is CASTGTTGQPQHF. The CDR3, as DNA: TGTGCCAGTACCGGGACAACGGGTCAGCCCCAGCATTTT.